The 8 T cell receptor beta chains reported below all come from one sample, sequenced in a study of shared clonotypes between healthy human individuals. TCRdb's copy holds only in-frame clones and misses some; the assay was immunoSEQ multiplex PCR. Here the sample spans approximately 2.3 million clones, 85% to 95% being singletons. Source material: naive CD4+ T cells from PBMCs. Subset of the sample: CD45RA+ positively selected. These receptors were obtained from a man aged 18-30 years in good health. Some clones in this sample may be carry-over from other donors' samples.

This chain joins TRBV28 and TRBJ1-4, with D perhaps TRBD1 (5 bases). The ends were cut back, 4 bases at V and 3 bases at J, with 15 bases in the middle. The CDR3 is 16 residues long. In germline, CDR1 is MDHEN, CDR2 SYDVKM. The CDR3 loop reads CASSSFWAGPNEKLFF. The CDR3 DNA follows: TGTGCCAGCAGTTCCTTCTGGGCGGGGCCTAATGAAAAACTGTTTTTT.

This chain connects TRBV18 to TRBJ2-3, with D possibly matching TRBD2 (5 bases). Germline-derived CDR1 and CDR2 are KGHSH and LQKENI. V was trimmed by 4 bases and J by 3 bases, leaving 11 bases between them. The CDR3 has 14 residues. The CDR3 reads CASSQDVATDTQYF. As DNA, the CDR3 is TGTGCCAGCTCACAGGATGTAGCGACAGATACGCAGTATTTT. Together with reference TRBV18 and TRBJ2-3, the CDR3 gives the full variable domain: NAGVMQNPRHLVRRRGQEARLRCSPMKGHSHVYWYRQLPEEGLKFMVYLQKENIIDESGMPKERFSAEFPKEGPSILRIQQVVRGDSAAYFCASSQDVATDTQYFGPGTRLTVL.

The rearrangement uses TRBV11-1 and TRBJ1-4; unclear D gene. Germline V lookup: CDR1 SGHAT, CDR2 FQDESV (reference sequence). This CDR3 is 13 amino acids long. The ends were cut back, 2 bases at V and 6 bases at J, with 7 bases in the middle. Written as DNA, the CDR3 is TGTGCCAGCAGCTTATATCTGGATGAAAAACTGTTTTTT. Its protein is CASSLYLDEKLFF.

This clone was seen only once. This CDR3 reads CASSQDTRVSYEQYF. The CDR3 DNA reads as TGCGCCAGCAGCCAAGATACCAGGGTCTCCTACGAGCAGTACTTC. The rearrangement links TRBV4-1 to TRBJ2-7, with D perhaps TRBD1 (5 bases). There are 15 residues in the CDR3. V dropped 0 bases and J dropped 0 bases, with 9 bases sitting between them. CDR1 is MGHRA and CDR2 is YSYEKL in the germline V gene.

CDR3 loop: CASSVYAGSNEQFF. In DNA form, the CDR3 reads TGTGCCAGCAGCGTATATGCGGGTAGCAATGAGCAGTTCTTC. The chain recombines TRBV9 with TRBJ2-1, with D tentatively TRBD2 (5 bases). CDR3 length: 14 amino acids. V lost 1 base to trimming and J lost 6 bases, with 11 bases between them. Germline CDR1 reads SGDLS; CDR2 reads YYNGEE.

The chain uses TRBV7-9 and TRBJ2-5; the D gene could be TRBD1 or TRBD2 (5 bases each). CDR3 length: 14 residues. Trimming took 0 bases from V and 4 from J, leaving 9 bases between them. The germline CDR1 and CDR2 sequences are SEHNR and FQNEAQ (reference sequence). CDR3 amino acids: CASSLAGTLETQYF. The DNA of the CDR3 is TGTGCCAGCAGCTTAGCAGGGACGTTAGAGACCCAGTACTTC.

The chain employs TRBV5-6 and TRBJ1-4; no clear D. CDR3 size: 19 residues. Germline assignment: CDR1 SGHDT and CDR2 YYEEEE. V was cut by 2 bases and J by 2 bases, with 22 bases left in between. As DNA, the CDR3 is TGTGCCAGCAGCTTAAGTGGTCGGGGAAGTTCCGGGACTAATGAAAAACTGTTTTTT. Its protein is CASSLSGRGSSGTNEKLFF.

This clone was detected a few times. The chain joins TRBV30 to TRBJ1-1, with a tentative D call TRBD1 (5 bases). Between the trimmed V and J ends, which lost 3 bases and 7 bases, there was a span of 12 bases. The length of the CDR3 is 12 residues. Germline V gene sequence: CDR1 GTSNPN, CDR2 SVGIG (reference sequence). CDR3 coding DNA: TGTGCCTGGAGCGCGGGACGGCTTGAAGCTTTCTTT. It codes for CAWSAGRLEAFF.